The T cell receptor (beta chain) described here comes from a study of identical twins (dated by TCRdb to the mid-2010s). Study-wide context: The study deep-sequenced TCR alpha and beta repertoires from monozygotic twins, unrelated adults of various ages and cord blood to test whether fetal clonotypes persist. To rule out contamination, the twin experiments were replicated at different times with different library preparation protocols. The research as a whole found: Because the same donors could not be followed over many years, the conclusions depended on cross-sectional statistical analysis. Excess twin sharing in beta out-of-frame sequences was weaker because fewer shared sequences lowered the signal-to-noise ratio. Invariant T cells such as MAIT and iNKT could partly confound zero-insertion analyses, although diverse VJ usage argued against such confounding for most clonotypes. In monozygotic twins, recombination models systematically underestimated out-of-frame TCR alpha sharing, but the models matched the sharing seen between unrelated individuals. Compared with coincidental sharing between unrelated individuals, an excess of low generation-probability sequences was observed among out-of-frame TCR alpha sequences shared between twins. Fewer insertions were carried by abundant cord blood beta clonotypes; a weaker similar trend was observed in young adult naive repertoires, while no such trend was observed in memory repertoires.

All donors were healthy Caucasians. Three pairs of female monozygotic twins, all aged roughly 18 to 30 years, made up the twin cohort. The RNA used for TCR libraries was isolated from peripheral blood mononuclear cells. The table lists this clonotype with a few counts. Its binding antigen is unknown. Base qualities are not at hand, and no much larger clone is one base apart. CDR1 and CDR2 (MDHEN, SYDVKM) derive from the germline V gene. Deletion took 2 bases off V and 8 bases off J, with a span of 9 bases between the germline ends. Its CDR3 holds 12 amino acids, cysteine through phenylalanine. Here the CDR3 DNA is all that survives: 36 bases in frame from base 1. Library generation was performed with 5' RACE. Sequencing used an Illumina HiSeq 2000. Template switching added a universal primer binding site, and the final cDNA carried a unique molecular identifier that allowed TCR cDNA molecules to be counted accurately. Specific primers in the conserved constant-segment region were used to synthesize first-strand cDNA for TCR alpha and beta chains. To control for contamination, every cDNA library carried two barcodes: a SMART-Mk sample barcode plus Illumina barcodes. TruSeq adapter sequences along with Illumina sample barcodes were introduced in two successive PCR steps. TCR alpha and beta cDNA libraries were sequenced on the Illumina HiSeq platform with custom primers. For the original study's pipeline: Unique molecular identifiers were extracted from raw reads with MiGEC, and CDR3 positions were determined with MiXCR. For each individual, recombination models were inferred using an EM algorithm with the repgenHMM and IGoR tools. The analysis of shared clonotypes was done with the tcR package in R, with sharing normalized by the product of cloneset sizes. To study raw recombination free of thymic and clonal selection effects, out-of-frame nonproductive sequences were analyzed. Starting from the raw public reads, TCRdb applied fastp trimming at Q25, assembled clones with MiXCR and retained in-frame beta chains. Rows merge per CDR3 protein into single entries with the most common DNA and genes. What appears here as the V and J calls and clone size reflects TCRdb's work, not the paper's. For this sample the table gives some 630,000 distinct CDR3 sequences, of which under 8.5% were detected only once. 1.6% of the sample is in the top ten clones.

The same sample was also used in a study of yellow fever vaccine responses in identical twins. As noted in the second study: The authors reported that the T cell response to vaccination in identical twins appeared partly convergent and partly personalized. In the study, vaccine-responding T cell clones were precisely tracked in identical twins.

Input material: PBMCs. The source of this sequence is a woman aged 18 to 35 in good health. The V and J segments used are TRBV28 and TRBJ1-2; the D gene remains uncertain. The DNA is TGTGCCAGCAGTTTACGGGAGGAGGGCTACACCTTC. Protein translation: CASSLREEGYTF.